Described below is a single TCR beta chain sequence and its context. This specimen belongs to a study of blood T cell repertoires in COVID-19. Study background: COVID-19 samples, acute and convalescent, were from the United States, Italy and Spain. PBMCs, B-cell-depleted T cells, or T cells provided the cDNA or gDNA that made up the material.

Original processing notes: Estimation of nucleated cell counts was performed using reference gene primer amplification. The assay was immunoSEQ multiplex PCR, and TCRdb's table has in-frame clones only and misses some. V and J calls plus clone size are reproduced from that table; the DNA served to infer D and trimming. Of under 200,000 clones in the sample, roughly nine tenths were seen once. Trimming shortened V by 5 bases and J by 3 bases, and 10 bases separated the two germline ends. Germline V gene sequence: CDR1 LNHDA, CDR2 SQIVND (reference sequence). The CDR3 runs 13 residues. The sample was peripheral blood. This rearrangement joins TRBV19 to TRBJ1-2, with D possibly matching TRBD1 (5 bases). The sequence came from a man in his late teens or twenties with acute or convalescent COVID-19. For the CDR3, the DNA is TGTGCCAGTAGTTCGGGAGGGGACTATGGCTACACCTTC. Translated: CASSSGGDYGYTF. Supplemented by reference TRBV19 and TRBJ1-2, the full variable domain reads DGGITQSPKYLFRKEGQNVTLSCEQNLNHDAMYWYRQDPGQGLRLIYYSQIVNDFQKGDIAEGYSVSREKKESFPLTVTSAQKNPTAFYLCASSSGGDYGYTFGSGTRLTVV.